These T cell receptor beta chains were read from a single sample in a study of blood T cell repertoires in COVID-19. Profiling relied on immunoSEQ multiplex PCR, and the TCRdb table lists in-frame clones only, not all of them. The top ten clones hold around 9.9% of a sample with under 30,000 clones, 80% to 90% of them seen once. Material: peripheral blood. All receptors derive from a human donor in a cohort sampled during active COVID-19. Both conserved end residues are part of each CDR3. Fields, in order: clone size, J gene, V gene, D gene, CDR3 length, CDR3 protein, CDR3 DNA. A D gene is named only where the DNA matches it firmly. Expanded clones are given a class, and other clones once, few, many or no size at all.

clone_size: -; j_call: TRBJ2-5; v_call: TRBV4-3; d_call: TRBD2; cdr3_length: 15; cdr3_aa: CASSLSGGAEETQYF; cdr3_nt: TGCGCCAGCAGCCTTAGCGGGGGGGCTGAAGAGACCCAGTACTTC
clone_size: -; j_call: TRBJ2-1; v_call: TRBV6-5; d_call: -; cdr3_length: 13; cdr3_aa: CASSYSTGNEQFF; cdr3_nt: TGTGCCAGCAGTTACTCGACGGGCAATGAGCAGTTCTTC
clone_size: -; j_call: TRBJ2-3; v_call: TRBV2; d_call: TRBD2; cdr3_length: 15; cdr3_aa: CASRGGTSGTDTQYF; cdr3_nt: TGTGCCAGCAGGGGTGGGACTAGCGGCACAGATACGCAGTATTTT
clone_size: -; j_call: TRBJ2-1; v_call: TRBV7-2; d_call: TRBD2; cdr3_length: 14; cdr3_aa: CASSLLAGTNEQFF; cdr3_nt: TGTGCCAGCAGCCTCCTAGCGGGGACTAATGAGCAGTTCTTC
clone_size: -; j_call: TRBJ1-3; v_call: TRBV4-1; d_call: -; cdr3_length: 18; cdr3_aa: CASSQDPYQGFSGNTIYF; cdr3_nt: TGCGCCAGCAGCCAAGATCCGTACCAGGGCTTCTCTGGAAACACCATATATTTT
clone_size: few; j_call: TRBJ2-5; v_call: TRBV7-7; d_call: -; cdr3_length: 15; cdr3_aa: CASSLGRMYQETQYF; cdr3_nt: TGTGCTAGCAGCTTAGGGCGGATGTACCAAGAGACCCAGTACTTC
clone_size: -; j_call: TRBJ1-4; v_call: TRBV28; d_call: TRBD1; cdr3_length: 16; cdr3_aa: CASSLSTGTGGGKLFF; cdr3_nt: TGTGCCAGCAGTTTATCTACCGGGACAGGGGGGGGAAAACTGTTTTTT
clone_size: -; j_call: TRBJ1-2; v_call: TRBV21-1; d_call: -; cdr3_length: 17; cdr3_aa: CASSKREGGPTNYGYTF; cdr3_nt: TGTGCCAGCAGCAAACGGGAGGGGGGGCCAACTAACTATGGCTACACCTTC
clone_size: few; j_call: TRBJ1-2; v_call: TRBV7-8; d_call: -; cdr3_length: 13; cdr3_aa: CASSPRGSYGYTF; cdr3_nt: TGTGCCAGCAGCCCCAGGGGAAGCTATGGCTACACCTTC
clone_size: -; j_call: TRBJ2-2; v_call: TRBV5-1; d_call: TRBD2; cdr3_length: 18; cdr3_aa: CASSLAGTSPTYTGELFF; cdr3_nt: TGCGCCAGCAGCTTGGCCGGGACTAGCCCCACTTACACCGGGGAGCTGTTTTTT
clone_size: -; j_call: TRBJ2-2; v_call: TRBV7-2; d_call: TRBD2; cdr3_length: 14; cdr3_aa: CASSGTSGLGELFF; cdr3_nt: TGTGCCAGCAGCGGGACTAGCGGGCTCGGGGAGCTGTTTTTT
clone_size: -; j_call: TRBJ2-1; v_call: TRBV7-2; d_call: TRBD1; cdr3_length: 14; cdr3_aa: CASSFGTAYNEQFF; cdr3_nt: TGTGCCAGCAGCTTCGGGACAGCCTACAATGAGCAGTTCTTC
clone_size: -; j_call: TRBJ1-3; v_call: TRBV4-2; d_call: -; cdr3_length: 17; cdr3_aa: CASSQEGVGGSGNTIYF; cdr3_nt: TGTGCCAGCAGCCAAGAGGGAGTCGGGGGCTCTGGAAACACCATATATTTT